These T cell receptor beta chains were read from a single sample in a study of shared clonotypes between healthy human individuals. Sequencing was performed with immunoSEQ multiplex PCR; in TCRdb, only in-frame clones are kept and a portion is missing. The data show 1.6 million or so clones, with more than 95% seen just once and 1% to 1.5% held by the top ten. What was sequenced was naive CD4+ T cells sorted from blood. These receptors were taken from a man aged 30 to 39 in good health. The CDR3 runs from the conserved cysteine through the conserved F or W. A D gene is named only where the DNA matches it firmly. Some rows mark clone size as missing; the rest say once, few, many or name a class of expanded clone.

j_gene,v_gene,abundance,d_gene,len,CDR3aa,CDR3nt
TRBJ1-5,TRBV2,NA,NA,14,CASIRGNSNQPQHF,TGTGCCAGCATCAGGGGAAATAGCAATCAGCCCCAGCATTTT
TRBJ1-2,TRBV6-6,NA,TRBD1,16,CASSYSPSTTGKGYTF,TGTGCCAGCAGTTACTCACCTTCAACGACAGGGAAAGGCTACACCTTC
TRBJ1-1,TRBV7-8,NA,TRBD1,14,CASSSRTGNTEAFF,TGTGCCAGCAGCTCTAGGACAGGGAACACTGAAGCTTTCTTT
TRBJ2-3,TRBV19,few,TRBD1,14,CASSRTGVQDTQYF,TGTGCCAGTAGTAGGACAGGGGTTCAAGATACGCAGTATTTT
TRBJ2-7,TRBV6-6,NA,TRBD1,14,CASRRQGATYEQYF,TGTGCCAGCAGAAGACAGGGGGCAACCTACGAGCAGTACTTC
TRBJ2-7,TRBV11-2,NA,NA,16,CASSLSRDVSSYEQYF,TGTGCCAGCAGCTTATCTCGGGATGTGAGCTCCTACGAGCAGTACTTC
TRBJ2-2,TRBV7-9,NA,TRBD2,16,CASSLTGTSGMRELFF,TGTGCCAGCAGCTTAACTGGGACTAGCGGGATGAGGGAGCTGTTTTTT
TRBJ1-4,TRBV6-6,once,NA,15,CASSFPGATNEKLFF,TGTGCCAGCAGTTTCCCAGGGGCAACTAATGAAAAACTGTTTTTT
TRBJ2-1,TRBV27,NA,TRBD2,17,CASSSRWTSGRNNEQFF,TGTGCCAGCAGTTCCCGCTGGACTAGCGGGAGAAACAATGAGCAGTTCTTC
TRBJ1-5,TRBV18,NA,NA,16,CASSPTGMGGNQPQHF,TGTGCCAGCTCACCAACCGGGATGGGGGGGAATCAGCCCCAGCATTTT
TRBJ2-7,TRBV14,NA,NA,14,CASSPRLRNYEQYF,TGTGCCAGCAGCCCGCGTTTGCGAAACTACGAGCAGTACTTC
TRBJ2-7,TRBV30,NA,TRBD2,16,CAWSSSRTSGGYEQYF,TGTGCCTGGAGTTCCTCTAGGACTAGCGGGGGGTACGAGCAGTACTTC
TRBJ2-7,TRBV5-1,few,NA,14,CASSTDASSYEQYF,TGCGCCAGCTCAACCGACGCGAGCTCCTACGAGCAGTACTTC
TRBJ2-3,TRBV11-2,NA,TRBD2,14,CASSLAGGTDTQYF,TGTGCCAGCAGCTTAGCGGGAGGGACAGATACGCAGTATTTT
TRBJ1-5,TRBV2,NA,NA,14,CASNYIGSNQPQHF,TGTGCCAGCAATTACATAGGGAGCAATCAGCCCCAGCATTTT
TRBJ1-4,TRBV5-1,NA,NA,18,CASSLRAVSRGGDEKLFF,TGCGCCAGCAGCTTGAGAGCGGTTAGCAGGGGCGGGGATGAAAAACTGTTTTTT
TRBJ2-1,TRBV11-3,NA,NA,13,CASSLTSYNEQFF,TGTGCCAGCAGCTTAACCTCCTACAATGAGCAGTTCTTC
TRBJ2-1,TRBV10-3,once,NA,16,CAISEAGQGRINEQFF,TGTGCCATCAGTGAGGCGGGTCAGGGGAGAATCAATGAGCAGTTCTTC
TRBJ2-3,TRBV5-6,NA,TRBD2,17,CASSRIFSGRGEDTQYF,TGTGCCAGCAGCCGAATCTTTAGCGGGAGGGGTGAAGATACGCAGTATTTT
TRBJ2-5,TRBV7-9,NA,NA,14,CASSLDKLRETQYF,TGTGCCAGCAGCTTGGACAAACTGAGGGAGACCCAGTACTTC
TRBJ2-2,TRBV29-1,NA,NA,14,CSVGEGWHTGELFF,TGCAGCGTTGGAGAGGGGTGGCACACCGGGGAGCTGTTTTTT
TRBJ1-1,TRBV18,NA,NA,16,CASSPGGNRRSTEAFF,TGTGCCAGCTCACCGGGCGGGAACCGAAGGAGCACTGAAGCTTTCTTT
TRBJ2-3,TRBV5-1,NA,NA,17,CASRQPSWGPRTDTQYF,TGCGCCAGCAGACAACCTAGCTGGGGGCCACGCACAGATACGCAGTATTTT
TRBJ2-2,TRBV27,NA,NA,14,CASSLWGRTGELFF,TGTGCCAGCAGTTTATGGGGGCGTACCGGGGAGCTGTTTTTT
TRBJ2-4,TRBV7-2,NA,NA,16,CASSLDGGRQSNIQYF,TGTGCCAGCAGCTTAGACGGGGGGCGACAATCAAACATTCAGTACTTC